These 15 T cell receptor beta chains originate from one sample sequenced in a study of human T cells and chemical hapten exposure. Noted time point: pre-sensitization, week 0. Treatment: therapeutic diphenylcyclopropenone sensitization with weekly scalp DPC. TCRdb reprocessed the RACE reads with MiXCR, giving one entry per CDR3 protein. Among over 300,000 distinct CDR3 sequences listed, 4% to 6% were seen once. The material was whole blood, obtained in connection with sensitization to the hapten diphenylcyclopropenone (DPC). These receptors were taken from a woman aged 45-65 years with alopecia areata. Some clones in this sample may be carry-over from other donors' samples.

The chain employs TRBV6-2 or TRBV6-3 and TRBJ1-6; D not certain. The germline gives CDR1 MNHEY, CDR2 SVGEGT. V lost 5 bases and J 6 bases, leaving 11 bases between the germline ends. This CDR3 contains 14 residues. The DNA for the CDR3 is TGTGCCAGCAGTCTTGGCCCGGCTAATTCACCCCTCCACTTT. This gives the protein CASSLGPANSPLHF.

This clonotype was counted ten times or more. This chain uses TRBV3-1 with TRBJ1-1; 8 positions match TRBD1. Germline V gene sequence: CDR1 LGHDT, CDR2 YNNKEL (reference sequence). With 1 base clipped from V and 1 base from J, the junction kept 2 bases outside the gene matches. The CDR3 consists of 15 residues. CDR3 loop: CASSQVTGENTEAFF. The CDR3 DNA follows: TGTGCCAGCAGCCAAGTGACAGGGGAGAACACTGAAGCTTTCTTT.

Ten or more counts support this clonotype. The chain combines TRBV5-6 with TRBJ1-1, with D maybe TRBD1 (5 bases). This CDR3 region has 15 residues. Trimming took 0 bases from V and 1 from J, leaving 10 bases between them. Germline V gives CDR1 SGHDT, CDR2 YYEEEE. This chain's CDR3 is CASSLEGRRNTEAFF. As DNA, the CDR3 is TGTGCCAGCAGCTTGGAGGGACGGAGGAACACTGAAGCTTTCTTT.

This clonotype came up a few times. The gene calls are TRBV20-1 and TRBJ2-7; 14 bases map to TRBD2. This CDR3 is built from 15 residues. Germline assignment: CDR1 DFQATT and CDR2 SNEGSKA (reference sequence). J was trimmed by 0 bases and V by 5 bases; bases with no gene match: 3. CDR3 sequence: CSAFGTSGGSYEQYF. The DNA of the CDR3 is TGCAGTGCTTTCGGGACTAGCGGGGGCTCCTACGAGCAGTACTTC.

This clonotype has only a few counts. V gene TRBV28 combines with J gene TRBJ2-3; 7 bases map to TRBD1. This CDR3 is 14 amino acids long. With V trimmed by 5 bases and J by 4 bases, 6 bases remained unmatched. CDR1 is MDHEN, CDR2 SYDVKM, per germline. The CDR3 loop reads CASSLDRFPDTQYF. DNA of the CDR3: TGTGCCAGCAGTCTGGACAGGTTCCCAGATACGCAGTATTTT.

The chain uses TRBV7-2 and TRBJ2-1; 9 nucleotides line up with TRBD2. V lost 1 base to trimming and J lost 12 bases; unmatched junction nucleotides: 4. The CDR3 sequence is 13 residues long. The germline gives CDR1 SGHTA, CDR2 FQGNSA. CDR3 region: CASSLVGAGGQFF. The CDR3 DNA sequence: TGTGCCAGCAGCTTAGTAGGAGCGGGAGGGCAGTTCTTC.

This clonotype was observed a few times. The V gene is TRBV6-1, the J gene TRBJ1-5; D unclear. V lost 6 bases to trimming and J lost 2 bases, with 11 bases between them. This CDR3 comprises 14 residues. Germline V gene data show CDR1 as MNHNS and CDR2 as SASEGT. CDR3 sequence (DNA): TGTGCCAGCAGGCCTGATCAGGGCAATCAGCCCCAGCATTTT. As protein: CASRPDQGNQPQHF.

J is TRBJ2-7 and V is TRBV28, with TRBD2 identical over 7 bases. This CDR3 is 14 amino acids long. The trim removed 7 bases at V and 4 bases at J, leaving 10 bases unmatched. The germline gives CDR1 MDHEN, CDR2 SYDVKM. The CDR3 spells CASTASGSNYEQYF. The CDR3 coding sequence is TGTGCCAGCACCGCTAGCGGCAGTAATTACGAGCAGTACTTC.

This clonotype was detected many times. The chain carries TRBV2 and TRBJ2-2; perhaps TRBD1 as D (6 bases). This CDR3 has 14 amino acids. The V end lost 8 bases, the J end lost 1 base, and 11 bases lay between the germline ends. The germline gives CDR1 SNHLY, CDR2 FYNNEI. The CDR3 sequence: CASLGQRNTGELFF. DNA of the CDR3: TGTGCCAGCTTAGGACAGAGGAACACCGGGGAGCTGTTTTTT.

This clonotype turned up a few times. This chain connects TRBV4-2 to TRBJ2-7; 13 bases fit TRBD2. The CDR3 totals 17 residues. V trimming: 1 base; J trimming: 0 bases; junction bases outside the gene matches: 3. Per germline, CDR1 LGHNA and CDR2 YNFKEQ. The CDR3 sequence is CASSQGGLAGLSYEQYF. CDR3 sequence (DNA): TGTGCCAGCAGCCAAGGGGGACTAGCGGGGCTCTCCTACGAGCAGTACTTC.

The sample holds a few counts of this clonotype. The genes are TRBV7-9 and TRBJ1-6, with D perhaps matching TRBD1 (5 bases). The germline V gene encodes CDR1 SEHNR and CDR2 FQNEAQ (reference sequence). CDR3 length: 20 amino acids. V was pared by 1 base and J by 0 bases, with 19 bases between. The CDR3 DNA reads TGTGCCAGCAGCTTAGGCGGTTGGCGGGGCCCAAGCTCCTATAATTCACCCCTCCACTTT. Translation: CASSLGGWRGPSSYNSPLHF.

This clonotype has at least ten counts. V gene TRBV5-1 combines with J gene TRBJ2-2; TRBD1 aligns across 10 bases. Germline values: CDR1 SGHRS, CDR2 YFSETQ. The trim removed 4 bases at V and 0 bases at J, leaving 6 bases unmatched. The CDR3 length is 17 residues. CDR3 coding DNA: TGCGCCAGCAGCAAAGTTGGACAGGGGGCGAACACCGGGGAGCTGTTTTTT. As protein: CASSKVGQGANTGELFF.

In its sample, this clonotype was seen a few times. This sequence joins TRBV29-1 and TRBJ2-3, with 12 bases aligning to TRBD2. The CDR3 length is 14 residues. V shed 7 bases and J 0 bases; nucleotides not matched to a gene: 2. The V gene's germline CDR1 is SQVTM and CDR2 ANQGSEA. The CDR3 is CSEGLAGSTDTQYF. In nucleotides, the CDR3 is TGCAGCGAAGGACTAGCGGGGAGCACAGATACGCAGTATTTT.

This clonotype was seen more than once but under ten times. The chain recombines TRBV20-1 with TRBJ1-1; the D gene is possibly TRBD1 (5 bases). The CDR3 is 14 residues long. The V and J ends lost 2 bases and 3 bases respectively, with 13 bases between them. CDR1 is DFQATT and CDR2 is SNEGSKA in the germline V gene (reference sequence). The CDR3 nucleotides are TGCAGTGCTAGAACCGGGGGAGTGGACACTGAAGCTTTCTTT. Amino acids: CSARTGGVDTEAFF.

This clonotype was counted only a few times. J is TRBJ1-3 and V is TRBV28; D unclear. Germline CDR1 reads MDHEN; CDR2 reads SYDVKM. Trimming cost V 4 bases and J 2 bases, with 9 bases left between them. The CDR3 consists of 14 residues. The CDR3 loop reads CASSSQSTGNTIYF. The CDR3 nucleotides read TGTGCCAGCAGTTCCCAGAGTACTGGAAACACCATATATTTT. The whole variable domain, remainder taken from reference TRBV28 and TRBJ1-3, is DVKVTQSSRYLVKRTGEKVFLECVQDMDHENMFWYRQDPGLGLRLIYFSYDVKMKEKGDIPEGYSVSREKKERFSLILESASTNQTSMYLCASSSQSTGNTIYFGEGSWLTVV.